This record concerns one TCR beta chain sequence. The data derive from a study of blood T cell repertoires in COVID-19. Study at large: Researchers got acute and convalescent COVID-19 samples from the United States, Italy and Spain. T cells, B-cell-depleted T cells, or PBMCs supplied cDNA or gDNA.

This CDR3 has 15 amino acids. Germline assignment: CDR1 MGHDK and CDR2 SYGVNS. J was trimmed by 2 bases and V by 2 bases; bases with no gene match: 1. Enrollment of patients from Seattle took place during active infection, with longitudinal follow-up. As handled by the study authors: Nucleated cell counts were estimated from reference gene primer amplification. The data were produced by immunoSEQ multiplex PCR, yet TCRdb's version contains in-frame clones alone and is incomplete. The DNA gave D and trimming, while V, J and clone size come from that table. This table holds around 190,000 clones, around nine tenths found once.

The TCR sequence derives from a man in his fifties with COVID-19, enrolled during active disease. Specimen: peripheral blood. V and J are TRBV25-1 and TRBJ2-3; 10 bases are a match to TRBD2. As DNA, the CDR3 is TGTGCCAGCAGTGAAAGCGGGGGGGCCACAGATACGCAGTATTTT. Protein product: CASSESGGATDTQYF. Variable domain in full (rest from reference TRBV25-1 and TRBJ2-3): EADIYQTPRYLVIGTGKKITLECSQTMGHDKMYWYQQDPGMELHLIHYSYGVNSTEKGDLSSESTVSRIRTEHFPLTLESARPSHTSQYLCASSESGGATDTQYFGPGTRLTVL.